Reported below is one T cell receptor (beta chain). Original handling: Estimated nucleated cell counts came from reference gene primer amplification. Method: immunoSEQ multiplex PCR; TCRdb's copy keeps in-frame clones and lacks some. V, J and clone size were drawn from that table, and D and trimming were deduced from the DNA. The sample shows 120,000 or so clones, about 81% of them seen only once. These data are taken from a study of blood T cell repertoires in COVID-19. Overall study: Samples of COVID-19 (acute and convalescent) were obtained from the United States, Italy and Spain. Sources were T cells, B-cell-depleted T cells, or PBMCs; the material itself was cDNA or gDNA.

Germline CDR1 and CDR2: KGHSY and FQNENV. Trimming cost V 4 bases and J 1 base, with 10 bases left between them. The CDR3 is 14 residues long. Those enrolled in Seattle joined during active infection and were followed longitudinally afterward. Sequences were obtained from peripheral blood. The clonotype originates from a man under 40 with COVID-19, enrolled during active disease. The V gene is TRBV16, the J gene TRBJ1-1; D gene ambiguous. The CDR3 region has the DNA TGTGCCAGCAGCCCACCGGCAGGGAACACTGAAGCTTTCTTT. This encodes CASSPPAGNTEAFF.